The T cell receptor (beta chain) described here comes from a study of T cell changes during pregnancy in multiple sclerosis. The CDR3 spans 16 residues. V was shortened by 1 base and J by 0 bases, with 10 bases between the two germline ends. From germline, CDR1 is MDHEN and CDR2 SYDVKM. Profiled with immunoSEQ multiplex PCR; TCRdb holds only in-frame clones, not every one. The sample records about 100,000 clones, about 92% being singletons. The chain has TRBV28 and TRBJ2-1; no firm D call. Material: peripheral blood, obtained in the first trimester of pregnancy. The receptor comes from a female donor with multiple sclerosis, enrolled in a pregnancy study. In DNA form, the CDR3 reads TGTGCCAGCAGTTTATCGGCGTGGAGCTCCTACAATGAGCAGTTCTTC. Translated, it gives CASSLSAWSSYNEQFF.